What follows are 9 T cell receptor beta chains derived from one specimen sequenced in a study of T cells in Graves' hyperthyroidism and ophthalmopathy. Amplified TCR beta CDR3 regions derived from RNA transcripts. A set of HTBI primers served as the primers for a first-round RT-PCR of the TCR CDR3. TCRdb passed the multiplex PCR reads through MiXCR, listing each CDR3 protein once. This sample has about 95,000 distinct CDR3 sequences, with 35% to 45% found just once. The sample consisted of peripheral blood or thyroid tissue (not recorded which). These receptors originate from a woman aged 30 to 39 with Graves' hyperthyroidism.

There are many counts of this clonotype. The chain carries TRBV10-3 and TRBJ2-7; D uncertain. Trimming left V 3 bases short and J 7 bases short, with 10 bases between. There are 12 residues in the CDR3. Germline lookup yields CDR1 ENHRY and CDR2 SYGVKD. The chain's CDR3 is CAISEGYGEQYF. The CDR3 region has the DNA TGTGCCATCAGTGAAGGGTACGGGGAGCAGTACTTC.

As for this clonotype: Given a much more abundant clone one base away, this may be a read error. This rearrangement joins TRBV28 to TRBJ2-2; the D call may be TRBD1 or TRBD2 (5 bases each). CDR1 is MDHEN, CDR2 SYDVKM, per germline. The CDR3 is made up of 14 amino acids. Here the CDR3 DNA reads TGTGCCAGCAGTTTTAGCTCCGGGACCGGGGAGCTGTCTTTT. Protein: CASSFSSGTGELSF.

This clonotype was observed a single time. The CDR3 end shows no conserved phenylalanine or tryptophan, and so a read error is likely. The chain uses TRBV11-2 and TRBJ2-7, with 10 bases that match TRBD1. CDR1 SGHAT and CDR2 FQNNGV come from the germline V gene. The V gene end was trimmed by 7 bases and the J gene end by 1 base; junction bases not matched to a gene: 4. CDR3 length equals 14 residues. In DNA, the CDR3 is TGTGCCAGCAAGCTGGGACAGGGGTCCTACGAGCAGTACCTC. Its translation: CASKLGQGSYEQYL.

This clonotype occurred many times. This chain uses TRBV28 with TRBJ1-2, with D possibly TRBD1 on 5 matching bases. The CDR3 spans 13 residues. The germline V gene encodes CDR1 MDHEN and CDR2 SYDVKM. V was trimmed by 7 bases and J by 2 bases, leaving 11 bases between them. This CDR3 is CASTKTVNYGYTF. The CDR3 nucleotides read TGTGCCAGCACCAAGACAGTAAACTATGGCTACACCTTC.

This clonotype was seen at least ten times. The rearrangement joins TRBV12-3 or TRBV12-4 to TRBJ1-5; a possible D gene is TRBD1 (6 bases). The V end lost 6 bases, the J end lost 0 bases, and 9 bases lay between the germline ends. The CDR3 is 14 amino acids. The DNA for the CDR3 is TGTGCCAGCAGGGGGGGACATAGCAATCAGCCCCAGCATTTT. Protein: CASRGGHSNQPQHF.

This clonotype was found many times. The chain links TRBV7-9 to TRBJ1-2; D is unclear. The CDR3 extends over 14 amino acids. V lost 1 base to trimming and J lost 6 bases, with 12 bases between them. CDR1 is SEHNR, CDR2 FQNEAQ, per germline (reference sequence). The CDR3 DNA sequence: TGTGCCAGCAGCTTAGATGGGCGGGTTAATGGCTACACCTTC. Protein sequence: CASSLDGRVNGYTF.

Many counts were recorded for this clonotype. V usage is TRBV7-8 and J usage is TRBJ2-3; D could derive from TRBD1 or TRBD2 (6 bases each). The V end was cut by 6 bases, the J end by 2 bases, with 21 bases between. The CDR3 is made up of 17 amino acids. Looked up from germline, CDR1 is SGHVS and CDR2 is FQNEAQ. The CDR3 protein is CASSFPYRGTSTDTQYF. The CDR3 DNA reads TGTGCCAGCAGTTTTCCGTATCGGGGGACATCCACAGATACGCAGTATTTT. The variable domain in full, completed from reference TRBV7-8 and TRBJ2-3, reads GAGVSQSPRYKVAKRGQDVALRCDPISGHVSLFWYQQALGQGPEFLTYFQNEAQLDKSGLPSDRFFAERPEGSVSTLKIQRTQQEDSAVYLCASSFPYRGTSTDTQYFGPGTRLTVL.

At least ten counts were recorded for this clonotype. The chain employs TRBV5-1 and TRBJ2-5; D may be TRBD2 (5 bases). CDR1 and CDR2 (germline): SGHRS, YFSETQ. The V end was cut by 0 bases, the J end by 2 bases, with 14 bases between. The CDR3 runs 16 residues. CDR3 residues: CASSLAFEGLQETQYF. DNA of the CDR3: TGCGCCAGCAGCTTGGCCTTCGAGGGATTACAAGAGACCCAGTACTTC.

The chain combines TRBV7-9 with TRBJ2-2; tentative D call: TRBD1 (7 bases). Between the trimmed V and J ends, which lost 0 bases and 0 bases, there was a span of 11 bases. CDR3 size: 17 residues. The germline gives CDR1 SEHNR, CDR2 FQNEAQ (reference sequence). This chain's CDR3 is CASSLARGQTNTGELFF. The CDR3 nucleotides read TGTGCCAGCAGCTTAGCGCGGGGACAGACGAACACCGGGGAGCTGTTTTTT.